The source of this T cell receptor beta chain is a study of human T cells and chemical hapten exposure. Time point here: pre-sensitization, week 0. Treatment in this sample: therapeutic diphenylcyclopropenone sensitization with weekly scalp DPC. How the authors handled the data: Sampled TCR counts reached a median of roughly 100,000 per sample, with values ranging from about 20,000 to 750,000. MiXCR was run by TCRdb on the RACE reads, yielding one entry per CDR3 protein. TCRdb, rather than the study authors, made the V and J calls. The data contain about 40,000 distinct CDR3 sequences, 10% of them singletons. Only a few counts were recorded for this clonotype. Here the sequenced sample was whole blood, taken in connection with sensitization to the hapten diphenylcyclopropenone (DPC). The receptor's source is a man aged 25 to 40 with alopecia areata. Some clones in this sample may be carry-over from other donors' samples.

CDR3 DNA: TGTGCCACCTCAGGGGGCTTAAAGACAGATACGCAGTATTTT. Protein: CATSGGLKTDTQYF. The chain carries TRBV7-9 and TRBJ2-3, with 8 bases that match TRBD1. CDR1 and CDR2 from the germline V gene are SEHNR and FQNEAQ (reference sequence). The ends lost 10 bases at V and 3 bases at J; junction bases unmatched: 9. CDR3 length equals 14 residues.